These T cell receptor beta chains were read from a single sample in a study of radiotherapy plus CTLA-4 blockade in lung cancer. Sequencing was performed with immunoSEQ multiplex PCR; in TCRdb, only in-frame clones are kept and a portion is missing. The table includes about 45,000 clones, roughly 59% detected once. Here the sequenced sample was peripheral blood, taken from a patient treated with radiotherapy plus ipilimumab. These receptors originate from a human donor with non-small cell lung cancer who had a partial response to radiotherapy plus ipilimumab. Each CDR3 is given with its conserved first and last residue. The order of the fields is D gene, J gene, clone size, V gene, CDR3 protein, CDR3 DNA. D genes are given only for firm matches. Size values are once, few and many counts, or a class for expanded clones, and some rows have none.

d_call: NA
j_call: TRBJ2-3
clone_size: NA
v_call: TRBV6-6
cdr3_aa: CASSYSRDTQYF
cdr3_nt: TGTGCCAGCAGTTACTCGAGAGATACGCAGTATTTT

d_call: TRBD1
j_call: TRBJ2-1
clone_size: NA
v_call: TRBV9
cdr3_aa: CASAHRDSYNEQFF
cdr3_nt: TGTGCCAGCGCCCATCGGGACAGTTACAATGAGCAGTTCTTC

d_call: NA
j_call: TRBJ1-1
clone_size: NA
v_call: TRBV4-3
cdr3_aa: CASSRNSGPTEAFF
cdr3_nt: TGCGCCAGCAGCCGAAATTCAGGGCCAACTGAAGCTTTCTTT

d_call: TRBD1
j_call: TRBJ1-1
clone_size: NA
v_call: TRBV2
cdr3_aa: CASTAFMTGGSEAFF
cdr3_nt: TGTGCCAGCACGGCTTTTATGACAGGGGGCTCTGAAGCTTTCTTT

d_call: TRBD1
j_call: TRBJ1-1
clone_size: NA
v_call: TRBV27
cdr3_aa: CASSPTGGNTEAFF
cdr3_nt: TGTGCCAGCAGTCCAACAGGGGGGAACACTGAAGCTTTCTTT

d_call: TRBD2
j_call: TRBJ2-1
clone_size: once
v_call: TRBV11-2
cdr3_aa: CASSLDRLAAYNEQFF
cdr3_nt: TGTGCCAGCAGCTTAGATCGGCTAGCGGCGTACAATGAGCAGTTCTTC

d_call: TRBD1
j_call: TRBJ2-7
clone_size: few
v_call: TRBV7-9
cdr3_aa: CASSLADREVGQYF
cdr3_nt: TGTGCCAGCAGCTTAGCGGACAGGGAGGTTGGGCAGTACTTC

d_call: TRBD2
j_call: TRBJ2-5
clone_size: NA
v_call: TRBV9
cdr3_aa: CASSVGASGRLYQETQYF
cdr3_nt: TGTGCCAGCAGCGTAGGGGCTAGCGGCCGCTTGTACCAAGAGACCCAGTACTTC

d_call: TRBD1
j_call: TRBJ2-3
clone_size: NA
v_call: TRBV27
cdr3_aa: CASIRSQGATRPSTDTQYF
cdr3_nt: TGTGCCAGCATTAGATCTCAGGGGGCCACGAGACCTAGCACAGATACGCAGTATTTT

d_call: TRBD2
j_call: TRBJ2-3
clone_size: NA
v_call: TRBV10-3
cdr3_aa: CAISEGVAGGVTDTQYF
cdr3_nt: TGTGCCATCAGTGAAGGCGTAGCGGGGGGGGTCACAGATACGCAGTATTTT

d_call: TRBD1
j_call: TRBJ2-5
clone_size: NA
v_call: TRBV7-9
cdr3_aa: CASSPDRGLETQYF
cdr3_nt: TGTGCCAGCAGCCCGGACAGGGGGCTAGAGACCCAGTACTTC

d_call: TRBD1
j_call: TRBJ2-1
clone_size: NA
v_call: TRBV5-1
cdr3_aa: CASSPGIGQGDNEQFF
cdr3_nt: TGCGCCAGCAGCCCGGGGATAGGACAGGGGGACAATGAGCAGTTCTTC

d_call: TRBD1
j_call: TRBJ1-1
clone_size: medium-sized
v_call: TRBV9
cdr3_aa: CASSVGDRGRDSEAFF
cdr3_nt: TGTGCCAGCAGCGTAGGTGACAGGGGGCGAGATAGTGAAGCTTTCTTT

d_call: TRBD1
j_call: TRBJ2-5
clone_size: NA
v_call: TRBV7-9
cdr3_aa: CASRPDRVGETQYF
cdr3_nt: TGTGCCAGCAGACCCGACAGGGTAGGAGAGACCCAGTACTTC

d_call: TRBD2
j_call: TRBJ2-3
clone_size: NA
v_call: TRBV7-9
cdr3_aa: CASSLRLAGRLSTDTQYF
cdr3_nt: TGTGCCAGCAGCTTAAGACTAGCGGGGCGGTTGAGCACAGATACGCAGTATTTT

d_call: TRBD1
j_call: TRBJ1-6
clone_size: NA
v_call: TRBV2
cdr3_aa: CASSGQGGNSPLHF
cdr3_nt: TGTGCCAGCAGTGGACAGGGTGGCAATTCACCCCTCCACTTT

d_call: NA
j_call: TRBJ1-1
clone_size: NA
v_call: TRBV15
cdr3_aa: CATSGPENTEAFF
cdr3_nt: TGTGCCACCAGCGGGCCGGAGAACACTGAAGCTTTCTTT

d_call: TRBD1
j_call: TRBJ2-1
clone_size: NA
v_call: TRBV6-5
cdr3_aa: CASSRQGQLYNEQFF
cdr3_nt: TGTGCCAGCAGTCGACAGGGGCAGCTCTACAATGAGCAGTTCTTC

d_call: TRBD2
j_call: TRBJ2-3
clone_size: few
v_call: TRBV19
cdr3_aa: CASSRTSGGSDTQYF
cdr3_nt: TGTGCCAGTAGTCGGACTAGCGGGGGGTCAGATACGCAGTATTTT

d_call: TRBD2
j_call: TRBJ2-7
clone_size: NA
v_call: TRBV27
cdr3_aa: CASSEGPSGYYEQYF
cdr3_nt: TGTGCCAGCAGTGAAGGGCCTAGCGGGTACTACGAGCAGTACTTC

d_call: TRBD2
j_call: TRBJ2-1
clone_size: few
v_call: TRBV9
cdr3_aa: CASSVQAGARGEQFF
cdr3_nt: TGTGCCAGCAGCGTACAAGCGGGGGCTCGAGGCGAGCAGTTCTTC

d_call: NA
j_call: TRBJ1-2
clone_size: NA
v_call: TRBV9
cdr3_aa: CASSVVASETAGGYTF
cdr3_nt: TGTGCCAGCAGCGTAGTTGCTTCTGAGACGGCGGGCGGCTACACCTTC

d_call: TRBD2
j_call: TRBJ2-5
clone_size: NA
v_call: TRBV4-2
cdr3_aa: CASSQEPLAGGWETQYF
cdr3_nt: TGTGCCAGCAGCCAAGAGCCTCTAGCGGGGGGATGGGAGACCCAGTACTTC

d_call: NA
j_call: TRBJ1-1
clone_size: NA
v_call: TRBV7-8
cdr3_aa: CASSLAAGVAGAFF
cdr3_nt: TGTGCCAGCAGCTTAGCAGCAGGAGTGGCGGGCGCTTTCTTT

d_call: NA
j_call: TRBJ2-3
clone_size: few
v_call: TRBV29-1
cdr3_aa: CSVGRGADTQYF
cdr3_nt: TGCAGCGTGGGGAGGGGGGCGGATACGCAGTATTTT

d_call: NA
j_call: TRBJ1-4
clone_size: many
v_call: TRBV10-3
cdr3_aa: CAISSGSRIRQNEKLFF
cdr3_nt: TGTGCCATCAGTTCGGGATCTCGCATCCGACAAAATGAAAAACTGTTTTTT

d_call: TRBD1
j_call: TRBJ2-7
clone_size: NA
v_call: TRBV10-3
cdr3_aa: CATYRDRTSYEQYF
cdr3_nt: TGTGCCACTTACCGGGACAGAACCTCCTACGAGCAGTACTTC

d_call: NA
j_call: TRBJ1-5
clone_size: NA
v_call: TRBV5-6
cdr3_aa: CASSLGRGTYSNQPQHF
cdr3_nt: TGTGCCAGCAGCTTGGGAAGGGGGACCTATAGCAATCAGCCCCAGCATTTT

d_call: TRBD1
j_call: TRBJ1-1
clone_size: NA
v_call: TRBV25-1
cdr3_aa: CASLRTGGTEAFF
cdr3_nt: TGTGCCAGCTTGAGAACAGGGGGCACTGAAGCTTTCTTT

d_call: NA
j_call: TRBJ2-5
clone_size: NA
v_call: TRBV9
cdr3_aa: CASSENYGEQYF
cdr3_nt: TGTGCCAGCAGCGAAAACTACGGAGAGCAGTACTTC

d_call: TRBD1
j_call: TRBJ1-2
clone_size: NA
v_call: TRBV19
cdr3_aa: CASSLRDRTGYTF
cdr3_nt: TGTGCCAGTAGTCTAAGGGACAGGACCGGCTACACCTTC

d_call: TRBD1
j_call: TRBJ2-1
clone_size: NA
v_call: TRBV15
cdr3_aa: CATSKRDRGLIEQFF
cdr3_nt: TGTGCCACCAGCAAAAGGGACAGGGGGCTCATTGAGCAGTTCTTC

d_call: NA
j_call: TRBJ2-2
clone_size: NA
v_call: TRBV9
cdr3_aa: CASSPSGATGELFF
cdr3_nt: TGTGCCAGCAGCCCAAGTGGGGCCACCGGGGAGCTGTTTTTT

d_call: NA
j_call: TRBJ1-2
clone_size: few
v_call: TRBV2
cdr3_aa: CASGGRGNYGYTF
cdr3_nt: TGTGCCAGCGGGGGGAGGGGGAACTATGGCTACACCTTC

d_call: TRBD2
j_call: TRBJ2-3
clone_size: NA
v_call: TRBV30
cdr3_aa: CACERGGTDTQYF
cdr3_nt: TGTGCCTGTGAGCGGGGTGGGACAGATACGCAGTATTTT

d_call: NA
j_call: TRBJ1-1
clone_size: NA
v_call: TRBV30
cdr3_aa: CAWRGGALNTEAFF
cdr3_nt: TGTGCCTGGAGGGGGGGGGCCCTGAACACTGAAGCTTTCTTT

d_call: TRBD1
j_call: TRBJ2-7
clone_size: NA
v_call: TRBV11-2
cdr3_aa: CASSFSQGVHEQYF
cdr3_nt: TGTGCCAGCAGCTTTTCACAGGGGGTCCACGAGCAGTACTTC

d_call: NA
j_call: TRBJ1-2
clone_size: NA
v_call: TRBV15
cdr3_aa: CATSRAGGPPNYGYTF
cdr3_nt: TGTGCCACCAGCAGAGCAGGCGGGCCTCCTAACTATGGCTACACCTTC

d_call: NA
j_call: TRBJ1-2
clone_size: few
v_call: TRBV18
cdr3_aa: CASSPERENYGYTF
cdr3_nt: TGTGCCAGCTCACCGGAGCGAGAGAACTATGGCTACACCTTC

d_call: NA
j_call: TRBJ2-1
clone_size: NA
v_call: TRBV20-1
cdr3_aa: CSAKQGNEQFF
cdr3_nt: TGCAGTGCTAAACAGGGCAATGAGCAGTTCTTC

d_call: TRBD2
j_call: TRBJ2-3
clone_size: once
v_call: TRBV7-3
cdr3_aa: CASSLGGVSDTQYF
cdr3_nt: TGTGCCAGCAGCTTAGGGGGGGTTTCAGATACGCAGTATTTT